This TCR beta chain was obtained from a study of blood T cell repertoires in COVID-19. Overall study context: Sites in the United States, Italy and Spain provided acute and convalescent COVID-19 samples.

Participant-reported clinical history was the basis for cohort assignment. The germline gives CDR1 PRHDT, CDR2 FYEKMQ (reference sequence). The CDR3 consists of 13 residues. The V gene lost 1 base and the J gene lost 1 base, with 4 bases spanning the gap. Profiled with immunoSEQ multiplex PCR; TCRdb holds only in-frame clones, not every one. In the table there are about 320,000 clones, 85% of which are singletons. The source is a woman aged 25-40 years who had been exposed to COVID-19. The rearrangement links TRBV13 to TRBJ1-1; the D is unclear. Material for sequencing was PBMCs or T cells enriched from blood (not recorded which). In DNA form, the CDR3 reads TGTGCCAGCAGCTTAGACGGGAACACTGAAGCTTTCTTT. This encodes CASSLDGNTEAFF.